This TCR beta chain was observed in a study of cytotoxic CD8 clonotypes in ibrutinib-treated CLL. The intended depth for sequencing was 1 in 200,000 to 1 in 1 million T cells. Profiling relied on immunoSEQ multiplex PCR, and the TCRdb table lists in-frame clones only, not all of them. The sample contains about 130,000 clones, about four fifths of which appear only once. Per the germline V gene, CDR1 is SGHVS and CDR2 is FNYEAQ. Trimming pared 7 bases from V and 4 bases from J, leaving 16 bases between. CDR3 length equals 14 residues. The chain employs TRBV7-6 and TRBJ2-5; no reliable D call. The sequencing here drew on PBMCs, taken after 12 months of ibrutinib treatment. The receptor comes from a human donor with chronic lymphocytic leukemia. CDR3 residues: CASIPIPVGETQYF. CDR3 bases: TGTGCCAGCATCCCAATTCCGGTTGGAGAGACCCAGTACTTC. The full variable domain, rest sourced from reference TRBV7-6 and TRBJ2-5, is GAGVSQSPRYKVTKRGQDVALRCDPISGHVSLYWYRQALGQGPEFLTYFNYEAQQDKSGLPNDRFSAERPEGSISTLTIQRTEQRDSAMYRCASIPIPVGETQYFGPGTRLLVL.